This T cell receptor (beta chain) was profiled in a study of CD8 T cells in ankylosing spondylitis. The CDR3 runs to 14 residues. Germline trimming cut 1 base from V and 5 bases from J; bases unmatched to any gene: 3. Germline V gene sequence: CDR1 SGHRS, CDR2 YFSETQ. Study-wide results and limits: Roughly eight highly homologous variants made up a TCR beta motif that seemed to typify ankylosing spondylitis blood. In reactive arthritis synovial fluid and blood, some motif variants had been reported before.

TCRdb ran MiXCR on the 5' RACE reads and lists one entry per CDR3 protein. Found here are about 800,000 distinct CDR3 sequences, 12% of them singletons; the top ten hold about 0.49%. This clonotype appeared a few times. Its matching antigen is unknown. This chain uses TRBV5-1 with TRBJ2-7; TRBD2 matches 10 bases. The sequenced material came from blood, either unsorted or a sorted T cell fraction (not recorded which). The sequence derives from a male donor with ankylosing spondylitis. For the CDR3, the DNA is TGCGCCAGCAGCTTGCTAGCGGGAGTAAACGAGCAGTACTTC. Its protein is CASSLLAGVNEQYF.